Presented here are 11 T cell receptor beta chains from one specimen sequenced in a study of metastatic and nonmetastatic thyroid tumors (dated by TCRdb to the early 2020s). The library was obtained by PCR. The reads were generated on an Illumina HiSeq 4000. The public reads were reprocessed in TCRdb via fastp at Q25 and MiXCR, keeping in-frame beta chains. This sample holds tens of thousands of clones; about 24% were observed only once. The ten largest clones add up to 6.4% of the sample. None of the patients had been given any treatment before thyroid surgery. The specimen was tumor tissue. These receptors all stem from a female donor with papillary thyroid cancer or a benign thyroid nodule (not recorded which). Some clones in this sample may be carry-over from other donors' samples.

The chain has TRBV6-2 or TRBV6-3 and TRBJ2-7; D remains ambiguous. Germline lookup yields CDR1 MNHEY and CDR2 SVGEGT. Trimming cost V 4 bases and J 7 bases, with 11 bases left between them. This CDR3 has 12 residues. The CDR3 protein is CASSFRMREQYF. Here the CDR3 DNA reads TGTGCCAGCAGTTTCCGAATGCGGGAGCAGTACTTC.

This clone was observed at least ten times. This sample also contains other DNA sequences that code for the same CDR3. The CDR3: CASSPAVTGTGELFF. The CDR3 region has the DNA TGTGCCAGCAGCCCCGCGGTGACAGGGACCGGGGAGCTGTTTTTT. The chain combines TRBV11-3 with TRBJ2-2; 7 bases align to TRBD1. Trimming at V came to 5 bases and at J to 5 bases, leaving 8 bases not matched to a gene. Germline V CDR1 and CDR2: SGHNT, YENEEA. The CDR3 totals 15 residues.

Comments on this clone: The germline gene is not matched at one end of the junction; a read error may be the cause. The chain combines TRBV30 with TRBJ2-7; TRBD2 is a possible D gene (6 bases). This CDR3 is built from 14 residues. Per the germline V gene, CDR1 is GTSNPN and CDR2 is SVGIG (reference sequence). The CDR3 DNA reads TGTGCCTGGAGGAGGGAAACTAGCTACTACGAGAAGTACTTC. Its translation is CAWRRETSYYEKYF. The full variable domain, in which reference TRBV30 and TRBJ2-7 provide the parts outside the CDR3, is SQTIHQWPATLVQPVGSPLSLECTVEGTSNPNLYWYRQAAGRGLQLLFYSVGIGQISSEVPQNLSASRPQDRQFILSSKKLLLSDSGFYLCAWRRETSYYEKYFGPGTRLTVT.

Judged by abundance, this clone is medium-sized. This chain uses TRBV6-2 or TRBV6-3 with TRBJ1-1, with 9 positions matching TRBD1. This CDR3 region has 14 residues. Germline V gene data show CDR1 as MNHEY and CDR2 as SVGEGT. V lost 7 bases and J lost 4; bases outside the gene matches: 7. This chain's CDR3 is CASISQGAATEAFF. CDR3 DNA: TGTGCCAGCATTTCACAGGGGGCTGCCACTGAAGCTTTCTTT.

This clone is deemed medium-sized. The rearrangement links TRBV30 to TRBJ2-7, with TRBD1 as a possible D gene (5 bases). CDR3 size: 13 residues. Trimming cost V 0 bases and J 0 bases, with 6 bases left between them. CDR1 is GTSNPN and CDR2 is SVGIG in the germline V gene (reference sequence). CDR3 region: CAWSVDSSYEQYF. DNA of the CDR3: TGTGCCTGGAGTGTAGACAGCTCCTACGAGCAGTACTTC.

This clone was counted ten times or more. The chain carries TRBV4-1 and TRBJ1-1, with TRBD1 matching over 7 bases. V dropped 3 bases and J dropped 0; count of bases not matched to a gene: 7. The V gene's germline CDR1 is MGHRA and CDR2 YSYEKL. There are 16 residues in the CDR3. The CDR3 DNA sequence: TGCGCCAGCAGCCAGGGGGCGGGACAGTTGAACACTGAAGCTTTCTTT. It is translated as CASSQGAGQLNTEAFF.

For this clone: A read error is possible here, since a much larger clone lies one base away. J is TRBJ1-1 and V is TRBV2; no definite D call. Germline V CDR1 and CDR2: SNHLY, FYNNEI. This CDR3 is built from 14 residues. V lost 3 bases to trimming and J lost 3 bases, with 11 bases between them. CDR3 amino acids: CASSDGNPHTEAFF. In DNA form, the CDR3 reads TGTGCCAGCAGTGATGGCAACCCGCACACTGAAGCTTTCTTT.

Relative to its sample, this clone is medium-sized. The V gene is TRBV7-2, the J gene TRBJ2-7; TRBD2 is a possible D gene (5 bases). With 7 bases removed from V and 8 bases from J, the gap between germline ends came to 15 bases. The germline gives CDR1 SGHTA, CDR2 FQGNSA. The CDR3 totals 12 residues. The CDR3 spells CASNQGVGKQYF. The CDR3 DNA follows: TGTGCCAGCAACCAAGGCGTCGGGAAGCAGTACTTC.

This clone came up many times. The genes are TRBV9 and TRBJ2-3; TRBD1 matches 9 bases. V was pared by 0 bases and J by 1 base, with 0 bases of the junction left unmatched. Germline V gene data show CDR1 as SGDLS and CDR2 as YYNGEE. The CDR3 runs 15 residues. In nucleotides, the CDR3 is TGTGCCAGCAGCGTAGGGGACAGGGGCACAGATACGCAGTATTTT. Translated, it gives CASSVGDRGTDTQYF.

This clone showed up many times. The chain joins TRBV19 to TRBJ1-2; possibly TRBD1 for D (5 bases). Germline V gene sequence: CDR1 LNHDA, CDR2 SQIVND (reference sequence). V lost 5 bases to trimming and J lost 8 bases, with 12 bases between them. The length of the CDR3 is 12 residues. CDR3: CASSQTGEGYTF. The CDR3, as DNA: TGTGCCAGTAGTCAAACAGGAGAGGGCTACACCTTC.

This clone showed up many times. The chain uses TRBV2 and TRBJ1-5; D may be TRBD1 (5 bases). V dropped 6 bases and J dropped 1 base, with 7 bases sitting between them. The CDR3 loop spans 13 amino acids. Germline-derived CDR1 and CDR2 are SNHLY and FYNNEI. The CDR3 sequence: CASSRDSNQPQHF. For the CDR3, the DNA is TGTGCCAGCAGCCGGGACAGCAATCAGCCCCAGCATTTT.